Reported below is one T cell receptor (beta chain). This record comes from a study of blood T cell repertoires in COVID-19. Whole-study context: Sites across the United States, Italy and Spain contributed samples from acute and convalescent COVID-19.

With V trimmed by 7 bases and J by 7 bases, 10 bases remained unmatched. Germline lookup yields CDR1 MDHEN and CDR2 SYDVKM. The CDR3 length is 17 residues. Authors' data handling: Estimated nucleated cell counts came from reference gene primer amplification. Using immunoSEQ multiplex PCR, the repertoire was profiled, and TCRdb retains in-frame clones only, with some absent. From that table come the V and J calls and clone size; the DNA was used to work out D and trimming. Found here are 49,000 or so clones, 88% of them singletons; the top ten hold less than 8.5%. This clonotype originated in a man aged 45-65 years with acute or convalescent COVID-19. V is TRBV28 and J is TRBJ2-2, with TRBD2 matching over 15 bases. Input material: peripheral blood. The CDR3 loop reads CASTLGLAGGFGGELFF. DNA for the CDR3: TGTGCCAGCACCCTGGGACTAGCGGGAGGATTCGGCGGGGAGCTGTTTTTT.